This T cell receptor beta chain was found in a study of CD8+CD57+ T cells in acquired aplastic anemia (dated by TCRdb to 2016 to 2019). About the study as a whole: On average, sorted CD4+ and CD8+ cells yielded approximately 3 ug of extracted DNA, with a range of roughly 0.18 to 30 ug. CD8+CD57+ expansion was defined as a frequency above the mean frequency observed in healthy subjects.

This clonotype was recorded at least ten times. Its cognate antigen has yet to be identified. There are no base qualities to consult, and no much larger clone falls within one base. Trimmed from V: 5 bases; trimmed from J: 5 bases; junction bases lacking a gene match: 3. The CDR3 covers 13 residues, taking in both the cysteine and the phenylalanine. The kept DNA is CDR3 alone, 39 bases in frame from the first base. The germline V gene encodes CDR1 SGHNT and CDR2 YYREEE (reference sequence). Patients chosen for sequencing had shown expansion of CD8+CD57+ cells by flow cytometry. Every patient had severe acquired aplastic anemia, diagnosed using the International Study of Aplastic Anemia and Agranulocytosis and Camitta criteria. No therapy had been received by the patients at the time of blood sampling. The study deep-sequenced TCR repertoires of sorted CD4+ and CD8+ blood T cells from severe aplastic anemia patients and healthy subjects. Patients were enrolled under clinicaltrials.gov protocols 00001620, 01623167, 00001397, 00071045, 00081523 and 00961064 in the USA. Ficoll-Paque density gradient centrifugation was used to isolate peripheral blood mononuclear cells. Before DNA was extracted, CD4+ and CD8+ T cells were sorted using either FACS or magnetic beads.

General conclusions and limits of the study: Twenty-nine CD8+ CDR3 sequences were found to be shared between patients and controls, but these sequences appeared to be highly expressed in patients and within the immunodominant clones of the patients. Between patients and healthy controls, no significant difference in CD8+ Simpson's diversity was found (P=0.060).

Profiling of TCR beta VDJ combinations and CDR3 sequences used genomic DNA as the template. An Illumina HiSeq 2000 was the platform used for TCR repertoire sequencing. On the study's bioinformatics: TRBV/TRBJ rearrangement plots, CDR3 size and DJ length profiles, and Simpson's diversity index were used to evaluate the repertoires. The most abundant DNA sequence in the deep sequencing data was defined as the immunodominant clone. CDR3 amino acid sequences were checked for sharing between subjects and were compared against published repertoires and the VDJdb database. The raw public data were reprocessed by TCRdb itself: fastp quality trimming at Q25, MiXCR clonotype calling, in-frame beta chains only. Duplicate CDR3 protein sequences are folded into a single record with the most common DNA and genes. In this record, the V and J calls reflect TCRdb's handling and not the investigators' own analysis. The sample table contains around 130,000 distinct CDR3 sequences; only one count was recorded for approximately 61% of them. In total, the top ten clones hold about 29% of the sample.

In this chain, TRBV5-4 is recombined with TRBJ1-4, with 7 bases matching TRBD1. The clonotype originates from a human donor with aplastic anemia. Source material: sorted CD4+, CD8+, or CD8+CD57+ T cells (not recorded which) from PBMCs. In nucleotide form, the sequence is TGTGCCAGCAGGGGACAGCAAAATGAAAAACTGTTTTTT. This gives the protein CASRGQQNEKLFF.